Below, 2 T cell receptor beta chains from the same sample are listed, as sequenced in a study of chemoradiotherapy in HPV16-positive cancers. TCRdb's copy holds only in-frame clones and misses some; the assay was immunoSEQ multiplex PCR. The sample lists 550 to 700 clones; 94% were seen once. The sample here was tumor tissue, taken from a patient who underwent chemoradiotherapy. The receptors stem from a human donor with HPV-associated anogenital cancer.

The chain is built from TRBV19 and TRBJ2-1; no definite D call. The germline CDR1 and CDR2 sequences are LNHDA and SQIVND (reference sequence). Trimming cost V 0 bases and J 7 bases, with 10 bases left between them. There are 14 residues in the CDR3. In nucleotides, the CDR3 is TGTGCCAGTAGTATAGATAACGTCCAGAATGAGCAGTTCTTC. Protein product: CASSIDNVQNEQFF.

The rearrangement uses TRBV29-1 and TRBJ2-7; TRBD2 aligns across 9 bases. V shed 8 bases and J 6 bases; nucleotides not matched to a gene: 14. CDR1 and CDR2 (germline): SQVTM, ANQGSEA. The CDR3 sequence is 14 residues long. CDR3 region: CSTLAGDGAGEQYF. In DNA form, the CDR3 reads TGCAGCACCTTAGCGGGGGACGGCGCCGGCGAGCAGTACTTC.